This TCR beta chain was documented in a study of blood T cell repertoires in COVID-19. Germline V CDR1 and CDR2: MNHNS, SASEGT. The V end lost 0 bases, the J end lost 3 bases, and 11 bases lay between the germline ends. The CDR3 consists of 15 residues. The method was immunoSEQ multiplex PCR; TCRdb's version includes in-frame clones alone and lacks a portion of them. The sample lists 100,000 to 150,000 clones, around 83% occurring once. The chain joins TRBV6-1 to TRBJ1-1; weak D call: TRBD1 (6 bases). The sample comprised peripheral blood. The sequence derives from an elderly man with active or convalescent COVID-19. The CDR3 protein is CASSEAPGVDTEAFF. The CDR3 DNA sequence: TGTGCCAGCAGTGAAGCGCCAGGGGTAGACACTGAAGCTTTCTTT.